This T cell receptor beta chain was found in a study of T cell repertoires in cytomegalovirus infection. Background on the study: Public signatures in TCR beta pointed to CMV infection and matching HLA type. Whole-study findings and limits: Identification of carriers of CMV plus the relevant HLA was performed using cumulative public TCR beta family frequency. HLA-C-restricted CMV clonotypes gave the most frequent clonotype in two of eight donors.

Turning to this clonotype: Its cognate antigen is unknown.

TCRdb re-called the reads through MiXCR, storing one row per CDR3 protein. The table has around 530,000 distinct CDR3 sequences, around 27% seen once; the top ten hold under 15%. This CDR3 comprises 15 residues. The junction had 8 bases not matched to a gene; V was cut back by 5 bases and J by 5 bases. Germline V lookup: CDR1 GTSNPN, CDR2 SVGIG (reference sequence). The sample comprised PBMCs. The rearrangement uses TRBV30 and TRBJ2-5; 13 bases align to TRBD2. The sequence derives from a human donor in good health (CMV status not recorded). Some clones in this sample may be carry-over from other donors' samples. As DNA, the CDR3 is TGTGCCTGGTCTGGACTAGCGGGAGTCCGGGAGACCCAGTACTTC. Protein sequence: CAWSGLAGVRETQYF.